The present TCR beta chain was sequenced within a study of cytomegalovirus exposure and HLA in healthy donors. Study conclusions and caveats: First-cohort TCR clusters were later found to tend to co-occur in the 120 or so validation repertoires.

The CDR3 has 15 residues. Germline CDR1 SNHLY, CDR2 FYNNEI. V lost 7 bases to trimming and J lost 9 bases; unmatched junction nucleotides: 13. Turning to this clone: Antigen specificity is unknown.

Clones were read by immunoSEQ multiplex PCR, and TCRdb kept only the in-frame ones, dropping some. The profile shows roughly 150,000 clones, 94% of them singletons. The sequencing sample was made of PBMCs. The chain carries TRBV2 and TRBJ2-1; 9 bases map to TRBD2. This TCR derives from a man aged 18 to 35 in good health and CMV-seropositive. The CDR3 loop is CASTTERLAGSEQFF. CDR3 nucleotide sequence: TGTGCCAGCACAACCGAGCGGCTAGCGGGGAGTGAGCAGTTCTTC.